What follows are 25 T cell receptor beta chains derived from one specimen sequenced in a study of graft-versus-host responses after intestinal transplantation. Clones were sequenced by immunoSEQ multiplex PCR, and TCRdb holds only the in-frame ones, with some missing. The table has more than 65,000 clones, about 90% seen once. These TCRs are of unknown antigen specificity. The specimen was unstimulated CD8+ T cells sorted from spleen or lymph node cells, collected before transplant. The source is a human donor who was the organ donor for an intestinal transplant.

This clone was seen a few times. The chain employs TRBV19 and TRBJ2-2, with D tentatively TRBD1 (6 bases). Germline V lookup: CDR1 LNHDA, CDR2 SQIVND (reference sequence). The length of the CDR3 is 13 residues. Trimming left V 6 bases short and J 6 bases short, with 11 bases between. CDR3: CASSSQGPGELFF. For the CDR3, the DNA is TGTGCCAGTAGCTCTCAGGGGCCCGGGGAGCTGTTTTTT. Filled out from reference TRBV19 and TRBJ2-2, the complete variable domain reads DGGITQSPKYLFRKEGQNVTLSCEQNLNHDAMYWYRQDPGQGLRLIYYSQIVNDFQKGDIAEGYSVSREKKESFPLTVTSAQKNPTAFYLCASSSQGPGELFFGEGSRLTVL.

The chain recombines TRBV27 with TRBJ2-7; D gene ambiguous. V gave up 4 bases and J gave up 0 bases, with 13 bases separating them. CDR1 is MNHEY, CDR2 SMNVEV, per germline (reference sequence). This CDR3 is built from 15 residues. The CDR3 sequence: CASSSKSLASYEQYF. The CDR3 nucleotides are TGTGCCAGCAGTTCCAAGTCATTAGCCTCCTACGAGCAGTACTTC.

This clone occurred once. J is TRBJ1-2 and V is TRBV4-3; TRBD1 matches at 8 bases. Germline V gives CDR1 LGHNA, CDR2 YSLEER. The CDR3 totals 17 residues. Trimming at V came to 0 bases and at J to 8 bases, leaving 14 bases not matched to a gene. The chain's CDR3 is CASSQDLAEWGTGGYTF. The CDR3 coding sequence is TGCGCCAGCAGCCAAGATCTCGCAGAGTGGGGGACAGGCGGCTACACCTTC.

This chain connects TRBV7-9 to TRBJ1-2, with D possibly matching TRBD1 (6 bases). V shed 5 bases and J shed 6 bases, with 16 bases lying between them. Per germline, CDR1 SEHNR and CDR2 FQNEAQ (reference sequence). There are 14 residues in the CDR3. The CDR3 sequence: CASSRRQDLDGYTF. The CDR3, as DNA: TGTGCCAGCAGCCGAAGACAGGATTTGGATGGCTACACCTTC.

The DNA for the CDR3 is TGCGCCAGCAGCCTCTCACCGGGCGGGGGGTCCTCCTACAATGAGCAGTTCTTC. This encodes CASSLSPGGGSSYNEQFF. The chain recombines TRBV4-3 with TRBJ2-1; 8 nucleotides line up with TRBD2. This CDR3 is 18 amino acids long. Germline assignment: CDR1 LGHNA and CDR2 YSLEER. The V and J ends lost 4 bases and 0 bases, in that order; junction bases with no gene match: 11.

The count of this clone is one. J is TRBJ2-1 and V is TRBV6-1; D remains unclear. The CDR3 runs 16 residues. V lost 3 bases, J lost 5 bases, and 17 bases lay in between. Germline V gene lookup returns CDR1 MNHNS and CDR2 SASEGT. The CDR3 nucleotides read TGTGCCAGCAGTGATCCCCGACTTAATCATAACAATGAGCAGTTCTTC. Translated: CASSDPRLNHNNEQFF.

On this clone itself: Its ends do not fully match the called genes, so a read error is possible. V gene TRBV7-7 combines with J gene TRBJ2-1; TRBD1 matches 10 bases. This CDR3 is built from 13 residues. Germline loops: CDR1 SSHAT, CDR2 FNYEAQ (reference sequence). CDR3: CASSRTGGNEQFF. The CDR3 nucleotides read TGTGCTAGCAGCCGGACAGGGGGCAATGAGCAGTTCTTC.

The chain links TRBV5-1 to TRBJ2-7; 8 positions match TRBD1. From germline, CDR1 is SGHRS and CDR2 YFSETQ. Trimming took 7 bases from V and 3 from J; bases not matched to a gene: 6. The CDR3 covers 13 residues. CDR3 in amino acids: CASGRGPGYEQYF. CDR3 sequence (DNA): TGCGCCAGCGGCAGGGGGCCTGGCTACGAGCAGTACTTC.

V usage is TRBV11-1 and J usage is TRBJ2-1; 11 bases match TRBD2. The CDR3 loop spans 16 amino acids. CDR1 is SGHAT and CDR2 is FQDESV in the germline V gene (reference sequence). V was pared by 5 bases and J by 3 bases, with 6 bases of the junction left unmatched. CDR3 in DNA: TGTGCCAGCAGCCCACCCGGACTAGCGGGCTACAATGAGCAGTTCTTC. This encodes CASSPPGLAGYNEQFF.

The J gene is TRBJ2-1, the V gene TRBV19, with 9 nucleotides matching TRBD2. Trimming cost V 4 bases and J 4 bases; bases outside gene matches: 2. Germline values: CDR1 LNHDA, CDR2 SQIVND (reference sequence). The CDR3 runs 14 residues. The CDR3 DNA follows: TGTGCCAGTAGTAGAGCGGGGGGTTACAATGAGCAGTTCTTC. It codes for CASSRAGGYNEQFF.

The chain links TRBV13 to TRBJ2-7; 8 bases fit TRBD1. Germline lookup yields CDR1 PRHDT and CDR2 FYEKMQ (reference sequence). This CDR3 is built from 14 residues. With V trimmed by 5 bases and J by 5 bases, 8 bases remained unmatched. DNA of the CDR3: TGTGCCAGCAGCGCGACAGGGGCTGGCCACGAGCAGTACTTC. It specifies CASSATGAGHEQYF.

The V gene is TRBV7-8, the J gene TRBJ2-1, with D possibly matching TRBD1 (6 bases). Trimming stripped 5 bases from V and 4 bases from J, with 12 bases between. The germline V gene encodes CDR1 SGHVS and CDR2 FQNEAQ. The CDR3 length is 14 residues. CDR3 amino acids: CASSPGTPYNEQFF. The DNA for the CDR3 is TGTGCCAGCAGCCCGGGGACACCGTACAATGAGCAGTTCTTC.

The V gene is TRBV7-3, the J gene TRBJ2-1; D call uncertain. The CDR3 sequence is 13 residues long. The germline V gene encodes CDR1 SGHTA and CDR2 FQGTGA. V was clipped by 0 bases and J by 7 bases, with 7 bases between them. The CDR3 nucleotides are TGTGCCAGCAGCTTAACTAGCATTAATGAGCAGTTCTTC. Its translation is CASSLTSINEQFF. Full variable domain (rest looked up from reference TRBV7-3 and TRBJ2-1): GAGVSQTPSNKVTEKGKYVELRCDPISGHTALYWYRQSLGQGPEFLIYFQGTGAADDSGLPNDRFFAVRPEGSVSTLKIQRTERGDSAVYLCASSLTSINEQFFGPGTRLTVL.

The rearrangement joins TRBV5-1 to TRBJ2-7; a possible D gene is TRBD2 (5 bases). CDR3 size: 13 residues. Germline V CDR1 and CDR2: SGHRS, YFSETQ. Trimming shortened V by 8 bases and J by 0 bases, and 12 bases separated the two germline ends. The CDR3: CASGGADSYEQYF. As DNA, the CDR3 is TGCGCCAGTGGCGGAGCGGACTCCTACGAGCAGTACTTC.

The chain uses TRBV4-1 and TRBJ2-1, with 7 positions matching TRBD2. Per the germline V gene, CDR1 is MGHRA and CDR2 is YSYEKL. This CDR3 comprises 12 residues. V was clipped by 10 bases and J by 6 bases; unmatched bases: 6. Written as DNA, the CDR3 is TGCGCCACGGGGACTAACGGCAATGAGCAGTTCTTC. It specifies CATGTNGNEQFF.

This clone was seen just once. The V gene is TRBV27, the J gene TRBJ2-3; D perhaps matches TRBD2 (7 bases). Germline V CDR1 and CDR2: MNHEY, SMNVEV (reference sequence). There are 14 residues in the CDR3. Trimming removed 4 bases at V and 6 bases at J, with 14 bases between. The CDR3 bases are TGTGCCAGCAGTTCCGGGGGGCCCCTGGATACGCAGTATTTT. This codes for CASSSGGPLDTQYF.

The rearrangement links TRBV9 to TRBJ2-2; maybe TRBD1 (6 bases). This CDR3 region has 16 residues. The V end was cut by 4 bases, the J end by 4 bases, with 17 bases between. CDR1 is SGDLS, CDR2 YYNGEE, per germline. The CDR3 sequence is CASSPSGVEGTGELFF. The CDR3 coding sequence is TGTGCCAGCAGCCCCTCAGGGGTCGAGGGCACCGGGGAGCTGTTTTTT. The full variable domain, rest sourced from reference TRBV9 and TRBJ2-2, is DSGVTQTPKHLITATGQRVTLRCSPRSGDLSVYWYQQSLDQGLQFLIQYYNGEERAKGNILERFSAQQFPDLHSELNLSSLELGDSALYFCASSPSGVEGTGELFFGEGSRLTVL.

The table lists this clone with a count of one. This chain uses TRBV18 with TRBJ2-7; TRBD1 aligns across 10 bases. This CDR3 has 16 amino acids. Per the germline V gene, CDR1 is KGHSH and CDR2 is LQKENI. After removal of 3 bases from V and 3 bases from J, the junction contained 8 bases not matched to a gene. CDR3 residues: CASSPTGDRGVYEQYF. The CDR3 nucleotides read TGTGCCAGCTCACCCACCGGGGACAGGGGTGTCTACGAGCAGTACTTC.

The chain is built from TRBV11-2 and TRBJ2-6; the match to TRBD1 covers 10 bases. This CDR3 has 18 residues. CDR1 is SGHAT, CDR2 FQNNGV, per germline. V shed 4 bases, J shed 1 base, and the junction held 7 bases outside the gene matches. Written as DNA, the CDR3 is TGTGCCAGCAGCTATAAGACAGGGGGCCTTTCTGGGGCCAACGTCCTGACTTTC. This sequence encodes CASSYKTGGLSGANVLTF.

The rearrangement joins TRBV19 to TRBJ1-6, with D possibly matching TRBD1 (6 bases). The CDR3 is 11 amino acids. Germline V lookup: CDR1 LNHDA, CDR2 SQIVND (reference sequence). The ends were cut back, 6 bases at V and 14 bases at J, with 11 bases in the middle. The CDR3 nucleotides read TGTGCCAGTAGCAGGGGCATAACCCTCCACTTT. This translates into CASSRGITLHF.

In DNA, the CDR3 is TGTGCCAGTGCGGTGGCGGGGGGTTCCTACGAGCAGTACTTC. Translating gives CASAVAGGSYEQYF. The chain combines TRBV19 with TRBJ2-7, with TRBD2 matching over 8 bases. The junction had 7 bases not matched to a gene; V was cut back by 8 bases and J by 1 base. The V gene's germline CDR1 is LNHDA and CDR2 SQIVND (reference sequence). The CDR3 has 14 residues. Complete variable domain (other parts from reference TRBV19 and TRBJ2-7): DGGITQSPKYLFRKEGQNVTLSCEQNLNHDAMYWYRQDPGQGLRLIYYSQIVNDFQKGDIAEGYSVSREKKESFPLTVTSAQKNPTAFYLCASAVAGGSYEQYFGPGTRLTVT.

The chain is built from TRBV5-6 and TRBJ2-5; TRBD2 matches 10 bases. This CDR3 contains 12 residues. The J segment lost 7 bases and the V segment lost 6 bases, leaving 3 bases of the junction unmatched. Per germline, CDR1 SGHDT and CDR2 YYEEEE. This chain's CDR3 is CASTVAGGTQYF. In DNA, the CDR3 is TGTGCCAGCACCGTAGCGGGGGGGACCCAGTACTTC.

The chain has TRBV9 and TRBJ1-5; D gene ambiguous. This CDR3 contains 17 residues. The V gene's germline CDR1 is SGDLS and CDR2 YYNGEE. Between the trimmed V and J ends, which lost 0 bases and 1 base, there was a span of 14 bases. The CDR3 DNA reads TGTGCCAGCAGCGTAGGCCCGGGAAGTGGCAGCAATCAGCCCCAGCATTTT. It encodes CASSVGPGSGSNQPQHF.

This clone came up once. The chain combines TRBV9 with TRBJ2-5, with TRBD2 matching 11 bases. With V trimmed by 3 bases and J by 11 bases, 12 bases remained unmatched. This CDR3 spans 15 amino acids. Germline values: CDR1 SGDLS, CDR2 YYNGEE. CDR3 DNA: TGTGCCAGCAGCGAGGGACTAGCGGCTTCGAGGGAGCAGTACTTC. Its protein product is CASSEGLAASREQYF.

DNA for the CDR3: TGTGCCAGCAGCCCAGGACTTACCCAAGAGACCCAGTACTTC. Residues: CASSPGLTQETQYF. The genes are TRBV14 and TRBJ2-5; D may be TRBD2 (5 bases). The CDR3 spans 14 residues. The germline gives CDR1 SGHDN, CDR2 FVKESK. Between the trimmed V and J ends, which lost 4 bases and 1 base, there was a span of 10 bases.